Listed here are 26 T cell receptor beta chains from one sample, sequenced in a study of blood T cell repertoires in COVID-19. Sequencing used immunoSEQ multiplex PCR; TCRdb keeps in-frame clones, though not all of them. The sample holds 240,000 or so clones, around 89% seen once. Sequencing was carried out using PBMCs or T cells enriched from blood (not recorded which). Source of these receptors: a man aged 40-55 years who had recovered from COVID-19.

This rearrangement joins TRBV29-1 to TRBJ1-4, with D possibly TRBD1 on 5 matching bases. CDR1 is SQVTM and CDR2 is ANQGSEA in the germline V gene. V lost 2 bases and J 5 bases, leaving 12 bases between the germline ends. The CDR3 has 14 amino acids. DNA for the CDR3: TGCAGCGTTGAATACGGGGGTGGGAATGAAAAACTGTTTTTT. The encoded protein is CSVEYGGGNEKLFF.

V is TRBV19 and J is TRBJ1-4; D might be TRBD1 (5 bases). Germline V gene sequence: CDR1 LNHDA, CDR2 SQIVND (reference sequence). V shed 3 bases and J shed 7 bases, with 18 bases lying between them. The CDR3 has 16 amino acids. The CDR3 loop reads CASSMAGKSNSEKLFF. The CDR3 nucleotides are TGTGCCAGTAGTATGGCAGGGAAAAGTAACAGTGAAAAACTGTTTTTT. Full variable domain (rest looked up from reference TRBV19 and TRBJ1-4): DGGITQSPKYLFRKEGQNVTLSCEQNLNHDAMYWYRQDPGQGLRLIYYSQIVNDFQKGDIAEGYSVSREKKESFPLTVTSAQKNPTAFYLCASSMAGKSNSEKLFFGSGTQLSVL.

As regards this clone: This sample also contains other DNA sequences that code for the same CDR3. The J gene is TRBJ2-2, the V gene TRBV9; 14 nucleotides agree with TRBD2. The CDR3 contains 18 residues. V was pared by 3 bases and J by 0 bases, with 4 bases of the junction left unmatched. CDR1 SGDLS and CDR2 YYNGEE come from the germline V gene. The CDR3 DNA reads TGTGCCAGCAGCGCCGGACTAGCGGGAGGCCCGAACACCGGGGAGCTGTTTTTT. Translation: CASSAGLAGGPNTGELFF.

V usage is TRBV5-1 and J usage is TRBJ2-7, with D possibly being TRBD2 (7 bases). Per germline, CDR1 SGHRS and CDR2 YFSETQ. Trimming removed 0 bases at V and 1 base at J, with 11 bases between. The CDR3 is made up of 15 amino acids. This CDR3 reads CASSLGGGESYEQYF. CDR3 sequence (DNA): TGCGCCAGCAGCTTGGGAGGGGGGGAGTCCTACGAGCAGTACTTC.

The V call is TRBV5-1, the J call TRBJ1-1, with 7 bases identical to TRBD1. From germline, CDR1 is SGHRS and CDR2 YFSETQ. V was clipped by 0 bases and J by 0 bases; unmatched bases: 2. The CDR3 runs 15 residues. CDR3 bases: TGCGCCAGCAGCTTGGCCAGGGGGGTGAACACTGAAGCTTTCTTT. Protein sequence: CASSLARGVNTEAFF.

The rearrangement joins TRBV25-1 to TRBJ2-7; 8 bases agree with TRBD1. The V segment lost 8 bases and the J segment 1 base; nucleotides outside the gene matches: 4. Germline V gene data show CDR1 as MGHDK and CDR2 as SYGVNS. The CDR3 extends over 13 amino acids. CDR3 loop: CASQGAGSYEQYF. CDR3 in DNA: TGTGCCAGCCAGGGGGCAGGATCCTACGAGCAGTACTTC.

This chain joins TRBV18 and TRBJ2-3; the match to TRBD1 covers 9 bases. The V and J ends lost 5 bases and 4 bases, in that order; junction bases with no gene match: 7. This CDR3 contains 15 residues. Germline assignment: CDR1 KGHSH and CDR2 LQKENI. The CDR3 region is CASSRTGVNADTQYF. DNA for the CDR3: TGTGCCAGCTCAAGGACAGGGGTTAACGCAGATACGCAGTATTTT.

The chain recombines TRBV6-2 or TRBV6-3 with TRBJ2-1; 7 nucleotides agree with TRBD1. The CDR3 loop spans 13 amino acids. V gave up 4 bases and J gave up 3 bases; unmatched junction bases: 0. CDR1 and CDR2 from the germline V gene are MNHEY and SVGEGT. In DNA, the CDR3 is TGTGCCAGCAGTTGGGACAGCTACAATGAGCAGTTCTTC. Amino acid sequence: CASSWDSYNEQFF.

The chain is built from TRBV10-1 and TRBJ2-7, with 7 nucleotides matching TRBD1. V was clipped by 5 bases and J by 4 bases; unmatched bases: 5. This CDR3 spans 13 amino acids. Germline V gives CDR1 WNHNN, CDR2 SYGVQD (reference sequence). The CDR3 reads CASSRNRGYEQYF. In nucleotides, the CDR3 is TGCGCCAGCAGTCGGAACAGGGGTTACGAGCAGTACTTC.

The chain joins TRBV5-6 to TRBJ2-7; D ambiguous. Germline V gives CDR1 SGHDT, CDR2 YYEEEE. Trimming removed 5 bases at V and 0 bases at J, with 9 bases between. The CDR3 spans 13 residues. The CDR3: CASSYPGSYEQYF. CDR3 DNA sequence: TGTGCCAGCAGTTACCCAGGCTCCTACGAGCAGTACTTC. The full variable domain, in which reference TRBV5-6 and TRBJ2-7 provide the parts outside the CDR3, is DAGVTQSPTHLIKTRGQQVTLRCSPKSGHDTVSWYQQALGQGPQFIFQYYEEEERQRGNFPDRFSGHQFPNYSSELNVNALLLGDSALYLCASSYPGSYEQYFGPGTRLTVT.

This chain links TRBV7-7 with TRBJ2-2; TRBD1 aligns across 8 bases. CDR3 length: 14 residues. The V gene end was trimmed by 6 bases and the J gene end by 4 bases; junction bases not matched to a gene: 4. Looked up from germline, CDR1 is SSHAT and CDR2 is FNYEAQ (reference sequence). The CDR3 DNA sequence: TGTGCCAGCAGTTCAGGGGGCGGCACCGGGGAGCTGTTTTTT. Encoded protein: CASSSGGGTGELFF.

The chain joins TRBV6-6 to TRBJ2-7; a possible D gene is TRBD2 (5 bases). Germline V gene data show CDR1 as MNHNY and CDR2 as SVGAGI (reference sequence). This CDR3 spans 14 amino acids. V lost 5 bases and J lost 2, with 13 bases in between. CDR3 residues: CASSGTGVTYEQYF. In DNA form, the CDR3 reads TGTGCCAGCAGTGGAACCGGGGTTACCTACGAGCAGTACTTC.

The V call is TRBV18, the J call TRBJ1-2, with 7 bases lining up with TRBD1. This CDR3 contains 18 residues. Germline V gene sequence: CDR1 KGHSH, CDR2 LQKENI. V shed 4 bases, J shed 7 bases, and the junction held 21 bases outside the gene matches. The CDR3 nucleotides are TGTGCCAGCTCACAACAAACCCGAGGAGACAGGGATCGAAGTGGCTACACCTTC. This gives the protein CASSQQTRGDRDRSGYTF.

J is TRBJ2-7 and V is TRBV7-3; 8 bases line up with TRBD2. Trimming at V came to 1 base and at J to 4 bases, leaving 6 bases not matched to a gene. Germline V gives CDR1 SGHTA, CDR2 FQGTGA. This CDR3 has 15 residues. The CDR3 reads CASSLMGGLAYEQYF. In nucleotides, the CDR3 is TGTGCCAGCAGCTTAATGGGAGGACTAGCTTACGAGCAGTACTTC.

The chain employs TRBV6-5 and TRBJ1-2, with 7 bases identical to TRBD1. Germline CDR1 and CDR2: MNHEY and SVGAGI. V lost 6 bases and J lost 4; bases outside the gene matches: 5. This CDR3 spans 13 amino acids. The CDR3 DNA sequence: TGTGCCAGCAGCCCAACAGGGGTCTATGGCTACACCTTC. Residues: CASSPTGVYGYTF.

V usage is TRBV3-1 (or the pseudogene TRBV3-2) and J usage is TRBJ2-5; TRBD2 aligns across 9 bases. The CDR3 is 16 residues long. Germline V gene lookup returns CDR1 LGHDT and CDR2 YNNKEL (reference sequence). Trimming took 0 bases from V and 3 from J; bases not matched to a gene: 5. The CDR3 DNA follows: TGTGCCAGCAGCCAAGATCAGCGGGGGGCGGAAGAGACCCAGTACTTC. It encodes CASSQDQRGAEETQYF.

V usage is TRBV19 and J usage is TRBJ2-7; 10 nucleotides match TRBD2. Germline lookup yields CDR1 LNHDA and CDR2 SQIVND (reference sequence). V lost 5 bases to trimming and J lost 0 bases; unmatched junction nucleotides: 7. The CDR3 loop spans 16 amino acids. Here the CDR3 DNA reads TGTGCCAGTAGTCCCGCGGGACTAGCGATCTCCTACGAGCAGTACTTC. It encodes CASSPAGLAISYEQYF. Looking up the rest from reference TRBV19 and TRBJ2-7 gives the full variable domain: DGGITQSPKYLFRKEGQNVTLSCEQNLNHDAMYWYRQDPGQGLRLIYYSQIVNDFQKGDIAEGYSVSREKKESFPLTVTSAQKNPTAFYLCASSPAGLAISYEQYFGPGTRLTVT.

CDR3 residues: CASSQARSLLLAGGETQYF. CDR3 bases: TGCGCCAGCAGCCAAGCTCGAAGTTTATTACTAGCGGGAGGAGAGACCCAGTACTTC. The chain links TRBV4-1 to TRBJ2-5, with 12 nucleotides matching TRBD2. The junction had 13 bases not matched to a gene; V was cut back by 1 base and J by 4 bases. This CDR3 region has 19 residues. Germline CDR1 and CDR2: MGHRA and YSYEKL.

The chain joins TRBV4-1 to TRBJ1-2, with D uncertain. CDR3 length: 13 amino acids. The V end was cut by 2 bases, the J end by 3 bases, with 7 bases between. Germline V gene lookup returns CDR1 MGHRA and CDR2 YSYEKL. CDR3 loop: CASSQQVDYGYTF. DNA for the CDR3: TGCGCCAGCAGCCAACAGGTCGACTATGGCTACACCTTC.

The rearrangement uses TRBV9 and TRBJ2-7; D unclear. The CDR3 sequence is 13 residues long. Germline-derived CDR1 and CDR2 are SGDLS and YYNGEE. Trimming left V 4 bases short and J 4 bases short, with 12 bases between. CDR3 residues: CASSPFLAYEQYF. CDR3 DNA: TGTGCCAGCAGCCCGTTCTTGGCTTACGAGCAGTACTTC.

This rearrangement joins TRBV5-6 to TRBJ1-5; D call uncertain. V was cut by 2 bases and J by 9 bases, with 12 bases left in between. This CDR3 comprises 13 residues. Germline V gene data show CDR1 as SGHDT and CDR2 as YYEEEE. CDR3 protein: CASSFLDIPPQHF. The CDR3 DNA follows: TGTGCCAGCAGCTTTCTCGACATACCGCCCCAGCATTTT.

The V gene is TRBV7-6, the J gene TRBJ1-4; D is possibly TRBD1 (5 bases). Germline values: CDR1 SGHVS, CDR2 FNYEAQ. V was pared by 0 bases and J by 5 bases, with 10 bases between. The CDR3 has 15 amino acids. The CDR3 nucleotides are TGTGCCAGCAGCTTAGCGCTGGGGCAAAATGAAAAACTGTTTTTT. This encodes CASSLALGQNEKLFF.

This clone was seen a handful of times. The CDR3 bases are TGTGCCAGCAGCAGCCTCGGGGAGGGAGTAAACACCGGGGAGCTGTTTTTT. This encodes CASSSLGEGVNTGELFF. The chain carries TRBV7-3 and TRBJ2-2; 7 bases fit TRBD2. The germline gives CDR1 SGHTA, CDR2 FQGTGA. The CDR3 extends over 17 amino acids. After removal of 5 bases from V and 2 bases from J, the junction contained 11 bases not matched to a gene.

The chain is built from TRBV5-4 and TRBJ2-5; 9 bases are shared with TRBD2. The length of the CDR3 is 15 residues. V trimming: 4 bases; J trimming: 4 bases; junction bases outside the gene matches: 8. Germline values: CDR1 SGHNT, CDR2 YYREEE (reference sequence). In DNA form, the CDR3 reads TGTGCCAGCAGCCAAGACCTAGCGGGAACAGAGACCCAGTACTTC. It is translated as CASSQDLAGTETQYF.

CDR3 sequence reads: CASSLGGTGAGNTIYF. CDR3 DNA sequence: TGCGCCAGCAGCTTGGGTGGGACAGGGGCTGGAAACACCATATATTTT. This sequence joins TRBV5-1 and TRBJ1-3; 10 nucleotides agree with TRBD1. The CDR3 extends over 16 amino acids. Germline V gene sequence: CDR1 SGHRS, CDR2 YFSETQ. The J segment lost 2 bases and the V segment lost 0 bases, leaving 2 bases of the junction unmatched.

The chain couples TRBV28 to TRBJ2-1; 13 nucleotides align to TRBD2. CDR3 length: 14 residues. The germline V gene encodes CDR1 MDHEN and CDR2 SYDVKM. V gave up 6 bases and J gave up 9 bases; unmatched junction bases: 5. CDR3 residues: CASRTSGRYGEQFF. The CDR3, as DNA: TGTGCCAGCAGGACTAGCGGGAGGTATGGTGAGCAGTTCTTC.